What follows are 19 T cell receptor beta chains derived from one specimen sequenced in a study of shared clonotypes between healthy human individuals. The repertoire was sequenced with immunoSEQ multiplex PCR; TCRdb's copy has only in-frame clones and lacks some. Here the sample spans about half a million clones, roughly three quarters being singletons. Sequencing was done on a sample of PBMCs. Receptor source: a woman in her thirties or forties in good health. Some clones in this sample may be carry-over from other donors' samples.

This chain connects TRBV27 to TRBJ1-1; D possibly corresponds to TRBD1 (6 bases). V was pared by 6 bases and J by 9 bases, with 29 bases between. CDR3 length: 17 amino acids. The germline CDR1 and CDR2 sequences are MNHEY and SMNVEV (reference sequence). The CDR3 reads CASSPTPLGGQPNKAFF. As DNA, the CDR3 is TGTGCCAGCAGCCCTACCCCCTTGGGGGGCCAACCCAACAAAGCTTTCTTT.

As regards this clone: A read error is the likely source, as a far larger clone sits one nucleotide away. The J gene is TRBJ1-5, the V gene TRBV5-6; possibly TRBD1 for D (5 bases). Germline CDR1 is SGHDT and CDR2 is YYEEEE. CDR3 length: 17 residues. CDR3: CTSSLGRERPSNQPQHF. In DNA, the CDR3 is TGTACCAGCAGCTTGGGCAGGGAGAGACCAAGCAATCAGCCCCAGCATTTT.

This chain joins TRBV4-3 and TRBJ1-1; D may be TRBD1 (5 bases). Germline CDR1 and CDR2: LGHNA and YSLEER. The CDR3 has 16 amino acids. With 4 bases removed from V and 4 bases from J, the gap between germline ends came to 19 bases. The CDR3: CASSPRPRGLGTEAFF. DNA for the CDR3: TGCGCCAGCAGCCCACGCCCGAGGGGCCTGGGCACTGAAGCTTTCTTT.

The chain recombines TRBV6-1 with TRBJ2-1; 11 bases align to TRBD2. The CDR3 is 16 amino acids. The V gene's germline CDR1 is MNHNS and CDR2 SASEGT. V shed 2 bases, J shed 7 bases, and the junction held 7 bases outside the gene matches. The CDR3 loop reads CASSEFLAGGGNEQFF. As DNA, the CDR3 is TGTGCCAGCAGTGAATTTCTAGCGGGAGGAGGGAATGAGCAGTTCTTC.

CDR3 region: CASRHDSYEQYF. Here the CDR3 DNA reads TGTGCCAGCAGACACGACAGCTACGAGCAGTACTTC. The rearrangement uses TRBV11-2 and TRBJ2-7, with D possibly TRBD1 on 5 matching bases. The CDR3 runs 12 residues. Germline CDR1 and CDR2: SGHAT and FQNNGV. Trimming removed 6 bases at V and 3 bases at J, with 9 bases between.

There are many counts of this clone. The identical CDR3 is also encoded by other nucleotide sequences in the sample. This chain connects TRBV7-9 to TRBJ1-2; maybe TRBD1 (6 bases). Between the trimmed V and J ends, which lost 1 base and 7 bases, there was a span of 13 bases. The germline gives CDR1 SEHNR, CDR2 FQNEAQ (reference sequence). CDR3 length equals 14 residues. The CDR3 DNA is TGTGCCAGCAGCTTAGTAACAGGAGGGGGTGGCTACACCTTC. The encoded protein is CASSLVTGGGGYTF. The whole variable domain, remainder taken from reference TRBV7-9 and TRBJ1-2, is DTGVSQNPRHKITKRGQNVTFRCDPISEHNRLYWYRQTLGQGPEFLTYFQNEAQLEKSRLLSDRFSAERPKGSFSTLEIQRTEQGDSAMYLCASSLVTGGGGYTFGSGTRLTVV.

J is TRBJ2-7 and V is TRBV6-5, with D possibly matching TRBD2 (6 bases). The CDR3 has 14 amino acids. V shed 6 bases and J shed 7 bases, with 19 bases lying between them. Germline V gene data show CDR1 as MNHEY and CDR2 as SVGAGI. The CDR3 sequence is CASSRTSAGGEQYF. The CDR3 DNA sequence: TGTGCCAGCAGCCGGACGTCCGCCGGGGGTGAGCAGTACTTC.

The CDR3 region is CASSFALAGTYEQYF. CDR3 coding DNA: TGTGCCAGCAGTTTCGCTCTAGCGGGAACCTACGAGCAGTACTTC. The rearrangement uses TRBV28 and TRBJ2-7; TRBD2 agrees at 9 bases. Per the germline V gene, CDR1 is MDHEN and CDR2 is SYDVKM. The CDR3 has 15 amino acids. Trimming at V came to 3 bases and at J to 2 bases, leaving 5 bases not matched to a gene.

The genes are TRBV30 and TRBJ1-5; perhaps TRBD1 as D (5 bases). Germline V CDR1 and CDR2: GTSNPN, SVGIG (reference sequence). The CDR3 sequence is 14 residues long. Trimming left V 3 bases short and J 1 base short, with 10 bases between. This chain's CDR3 is CAWSTRGSNQPQHF. The CDR3 bases are TGTGCCTGGAGCACTCGGGGGAGCAATCAGCCCCAGCATTTT.

The chain employs TRBV7-3 and TRBJ2-5, with 7 bases matching TRBD1. The CDR3 has 13 amino acids. Germline CDR1 is SGHTA and CDR2 is FQGTGA. The V and J ends lost 5 bases and 5 bases, in that order; junction bases with no gene match: 5. Here the CDR3 DNA reads TGTGCCAGCAGCCGCTACAGGGGCGAGACCCAGTACTTC. Translation: CASSRYRGETQYF.

J is TRBJ2-5 and V is TRBV28; no firm D call. CDR1 is MDHEN and CDR2 is SYDVKM in the germline V gene. V lost 2 bases and J 1 base, leaving 8 bases between the germline ends. The CDR3 has 14 amino acids. CDR3 loop: CASSLSSSQETQYF. Here the CDR3 DNA reads TGTGCCAGCAGTTTAAGTAGCAGCCAAGAGACCCAGTACTTC.

A single count supports this clone. The chain has TRBV25-1 and TRBJ2-2, with no clear D. Per germline, CDR1 MGHDK and CDR2 SYGVNS. The CDR3 runs to 16 residues. The V gene lost 5 bases and the J gene lost 1 base, with 14 bases spanning the gap. The CDR3 is CASSRLRGGNTGELFF. DNA of the CDR3: TGTGCCAGCAGTCGCTTGCGAGGTGGGAACACCGGGGAGCTGTTTTTT.

CDR3 region: CASSLARQAHTDTQYF. CDR3 in DNA: TGCGCCAGCAGCTTGGCCCGACAGGCCCACACAGATACGCAGTATTTT. The J gene is TRBJ2-3, the V gene TRBV5-1, with a tentative D call TRBD1 (6 bases). Between the trimmed V and J ends, which lost 0 bases and 2 bases, there was a span of 13 bases. The CDR3 covers 16 residues. From germline, CDR1 is SGHRS and CDR2 YFSETQ.

This clone was recorded many times. Within the sample, other DNA sequences also encode this same CDR3. This chain links TRBV5-6 with TRBJ2-6; 9 bases fit TRBD2. Germline-derived CDR1 and CDR2 are SGHDT and YYEEEE. V lost 2 bases and J lost 2; bases outside the gene matches: 2. There are 16 residues in the CDR3. The CDR3 sequence: CASSFSGSAGANVLTF. The CDR3 DNA is TGTGCCAGCAGCTTTAGCGGGAGCGCTGGGGCCAACGTCCTGACTTTC.

This clone occurred a few times. A much bigger clone sits one base away, suggesting this may be a read error. The chain employs TRBV11-2 and TRBJ2-1; possible D gene TRBD1, 5 bases. V was cut by 6 bases and J by 9 bases, with 18 bases left in between. CDR3 length: 14 amino acids. Germline assignment: CDR1 SGHAT and CDR2 FQNNGV. CDR3 protein: CASRPLQVGSEQFF. Here the CDR3 DNA reads TGTGCCAGCAGACCGTTACAGGTCGGCAGTGAGCAGTTCTTC.

The chain couples TRBV4-2 to TRBJ2-3; 16 nucleotides agree with TRBD2. J lost 0 bases, V lost 0 bases, and 0 bases had no gene match. Germline CDR1 is LGHNA and CDR2 is YNFKEQ. The CDR3 runs to 18 residues. As DNA, the CDR3 is TGTGCCAGCAGCCAAGAGGGACTAGCGGGAGGGAGCACAGATACGCAGTATTTT. It is translated as CASSQEGLAGGSTDTQYF.

This clone appeared many times. The J gene is TRBJ2-1, the V gene TRBV4-3; 9 positions match TRBD2. V trimming: 2 bases; J trimming: 2 bases; junction bases outside the gene matches: 7. Germline V gene sequence: CDR1 LGHNA, CDR2 YSLEER. The CDR3 spans 17 residues. CDR3: CASSQWSSGGAYNEQFF. CDR3 coding DNA: TGCGCCAGCAGCCAATGGAGTAGCGGGGGCGCCTACAATGAGCAGTTCTTC.

This chain links TRBV7-2 with TRBJ2-7; D uncertain. V was cut by 3 bases and J by 6 bases, with 12 bases left in between. CDR1 and CDR2 from the germline V gene are SGHTA and FQGNSA. The CDR3 totals 13 residues. The DNA of the CDR3 is TGTGCCAGCAGCTTCTCCCAATACCGCGAGCAGTACTTC. This translates into CASSFSQYREQYF.

The gene calls are TRBV30 and TRBJ2-2; unclear D gene. The germline CDR1 and CDR2 sequences are GTSNPN and SVGIG (reference sequence). This CDR3 has 15 residues. The germline V and J ends were trimmed by 0 bases and 1 base, with 9 bases remaining between them. The CDR3 here is CAWSVRPQNTGELFF. DNA for the CDR3: TGTGCCTGGAGTGTAAGGCCCCAGAACACCGGGGAGCTGTTTTTT.